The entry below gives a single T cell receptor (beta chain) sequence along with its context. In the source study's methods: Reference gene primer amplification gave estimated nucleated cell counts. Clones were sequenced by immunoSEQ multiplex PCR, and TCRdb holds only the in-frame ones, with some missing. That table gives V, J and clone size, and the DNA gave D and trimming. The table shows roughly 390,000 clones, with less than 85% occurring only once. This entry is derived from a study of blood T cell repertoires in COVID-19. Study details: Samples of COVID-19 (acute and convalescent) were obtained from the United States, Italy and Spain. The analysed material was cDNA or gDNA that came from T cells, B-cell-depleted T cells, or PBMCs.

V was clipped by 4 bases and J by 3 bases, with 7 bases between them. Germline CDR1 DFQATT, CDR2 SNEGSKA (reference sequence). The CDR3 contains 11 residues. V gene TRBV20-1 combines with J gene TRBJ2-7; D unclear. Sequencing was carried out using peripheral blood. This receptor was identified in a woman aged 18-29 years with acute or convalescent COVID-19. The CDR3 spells CSATSNYEQYF. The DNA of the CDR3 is TGCAGTGCTACATCTAACTACGAGCAGTACTTC.